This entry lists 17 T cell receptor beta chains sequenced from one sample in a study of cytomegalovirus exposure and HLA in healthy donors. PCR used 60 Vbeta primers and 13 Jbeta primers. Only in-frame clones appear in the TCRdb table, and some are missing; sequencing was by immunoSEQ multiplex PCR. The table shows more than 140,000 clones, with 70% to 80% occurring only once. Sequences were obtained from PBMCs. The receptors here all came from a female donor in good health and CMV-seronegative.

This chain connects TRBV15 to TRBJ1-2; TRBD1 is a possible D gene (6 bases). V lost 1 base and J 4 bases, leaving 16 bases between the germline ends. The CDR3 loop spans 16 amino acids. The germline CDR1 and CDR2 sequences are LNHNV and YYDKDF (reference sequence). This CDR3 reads CATSRGGGGASYGYTF. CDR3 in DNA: TGTGCCACCAGCAGAGGCGGCGGGGGGGCCTCCTATGGCTACACCTTC. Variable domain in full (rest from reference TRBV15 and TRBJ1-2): DAMVIQNPRYQVTQFGKPVTLSCSQTLNHNVMYWYQQKSSQAPKLLFHYYDKDFNNEADTPDNFQSRRPNTSFCFLDIRSPGLGDTAMYLCATSRGGGGASYGYTFGSGTRLTVV.

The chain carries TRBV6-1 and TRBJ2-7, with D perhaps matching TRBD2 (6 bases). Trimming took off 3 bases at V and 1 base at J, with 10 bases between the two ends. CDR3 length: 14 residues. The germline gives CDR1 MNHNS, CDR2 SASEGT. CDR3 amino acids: CASSERGGSYEQYF. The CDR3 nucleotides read TGTGCCAGCAGTGAGCGGGGAGGATCCTACGAGCAGTACTTC.

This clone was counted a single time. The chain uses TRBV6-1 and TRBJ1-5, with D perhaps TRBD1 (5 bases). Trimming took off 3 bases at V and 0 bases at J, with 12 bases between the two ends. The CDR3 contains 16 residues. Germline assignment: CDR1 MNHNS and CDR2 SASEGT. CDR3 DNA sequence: TGTGCCAGCAGTGAGGAAACCGGACATAGCAATCAGCCCCAGCATTTT. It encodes CASSEETGHSNQPQHF.

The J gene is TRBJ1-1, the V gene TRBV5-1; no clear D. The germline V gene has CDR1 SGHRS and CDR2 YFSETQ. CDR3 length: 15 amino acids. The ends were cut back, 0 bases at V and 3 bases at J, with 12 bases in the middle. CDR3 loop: CASSLAWGADTEAFF. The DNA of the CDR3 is TGCGCCAGCAGCTTGGCCTGGGGAGCCGACACTGAAGCTTTCTTT.

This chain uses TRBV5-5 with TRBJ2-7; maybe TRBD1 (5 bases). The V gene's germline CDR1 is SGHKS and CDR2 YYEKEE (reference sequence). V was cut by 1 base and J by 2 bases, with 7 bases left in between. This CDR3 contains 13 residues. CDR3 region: CASSLRQTYEQYF. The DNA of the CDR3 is TGTGCCAGCAGCTTGAGACAGACCTACGAGCAGTACTTC.

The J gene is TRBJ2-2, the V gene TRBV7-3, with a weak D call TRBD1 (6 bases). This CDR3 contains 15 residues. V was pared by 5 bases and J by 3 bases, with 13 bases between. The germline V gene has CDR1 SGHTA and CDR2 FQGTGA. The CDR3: CASSVGTPDTGELFF. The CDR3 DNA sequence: TGTGCCAGCAGCGTCGGGACACCTGACACCGGGGAGCTGTTTTTT. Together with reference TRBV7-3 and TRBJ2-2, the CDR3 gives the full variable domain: GAGVSQTPSNKVTEKGKYVELRCDPISGHTALYWYRQSLGQGPEFLIYFQGTGAADDSGLPNDRFFAVRPEGSVSTLKIQRTERGDSAVYLCASSVGTPDTGELFFGEGSRLTVL.

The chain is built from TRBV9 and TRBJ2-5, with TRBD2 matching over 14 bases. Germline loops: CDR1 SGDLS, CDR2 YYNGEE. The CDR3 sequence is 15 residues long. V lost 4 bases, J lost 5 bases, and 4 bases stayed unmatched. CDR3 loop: CASSPGTSGGETQYF. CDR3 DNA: TGTGCCAGCAGCCCTGGGACTAGCGGGGGTGAGACCCAGTACTTC.

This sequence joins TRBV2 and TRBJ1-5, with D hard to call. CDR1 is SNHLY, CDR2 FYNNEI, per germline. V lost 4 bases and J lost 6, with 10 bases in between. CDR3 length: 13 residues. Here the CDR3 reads CASSVLGSQPQHF. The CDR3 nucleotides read TGTGCCAGCAGTGTACTGGGGAGTCAGCCCCAGCATTTT. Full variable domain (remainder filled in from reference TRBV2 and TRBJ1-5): EPEVTQTPSHQVTQMGQEVILRCVPISNHLYFYWYRQILGQKVEFLVSFYNNEISEKSEIFDDQFSVERPDGSNFTLKIRSTKLEDSAMYFCASSVLGSQPQHFGDGTRLSIL.

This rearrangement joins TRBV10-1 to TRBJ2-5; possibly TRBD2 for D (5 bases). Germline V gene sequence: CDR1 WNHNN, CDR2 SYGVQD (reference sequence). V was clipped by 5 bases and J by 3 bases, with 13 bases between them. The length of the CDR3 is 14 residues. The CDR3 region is CASSSPGTEETQYF. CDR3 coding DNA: TGCGCCAGCAGTTCACCGGGAACCGAAGAGACCCAGTACTTC.

The CDR3 DNA reads as TGCGCCAGCAGCTTGGGGGGGGTCAGCCTCTCCTACGAGCAGTACTTC. It translates to CASSLGGVSLSYEQYF. V and J are TRBV5-1 and TRBJ2-7; weak D call: TRBD2 (6 bases). CDR3 length: 16 residues. Germline loops: CDR1 SGHRS, CDR2 YFSETQ. V lost 0 bases to trimming and J lost 0 bases, with 13 bases between them.

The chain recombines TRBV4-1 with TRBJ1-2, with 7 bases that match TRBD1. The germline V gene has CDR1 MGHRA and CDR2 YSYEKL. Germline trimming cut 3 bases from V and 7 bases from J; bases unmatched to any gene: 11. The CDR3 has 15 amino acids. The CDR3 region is CASSHPTGYPGGYTF. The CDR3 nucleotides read TGCGCCAGCAGCCACCCGACAGGGTACCCTGGTGGCTACACCTTC.

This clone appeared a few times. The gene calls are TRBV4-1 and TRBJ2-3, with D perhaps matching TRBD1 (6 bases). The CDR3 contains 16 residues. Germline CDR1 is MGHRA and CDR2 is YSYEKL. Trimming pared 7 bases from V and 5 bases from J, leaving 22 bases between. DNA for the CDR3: TGCGCCAGCAAGGGGGATGGCTTTTTTCTACTAGATACGCAGTATTTT. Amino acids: CASKGDGFFLLDTQYF.

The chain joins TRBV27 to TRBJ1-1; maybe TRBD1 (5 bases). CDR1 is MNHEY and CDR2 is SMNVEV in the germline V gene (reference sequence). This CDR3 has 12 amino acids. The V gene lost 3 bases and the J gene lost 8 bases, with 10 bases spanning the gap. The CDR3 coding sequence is TGTGCCAGCAGTTTCTCTGGGGCAGAAGCTTTCTTT. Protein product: CASSFSGAEAFF.

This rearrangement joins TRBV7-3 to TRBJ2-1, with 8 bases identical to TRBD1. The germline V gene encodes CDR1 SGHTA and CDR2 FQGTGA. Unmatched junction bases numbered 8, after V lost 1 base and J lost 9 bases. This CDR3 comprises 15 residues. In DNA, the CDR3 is TGTGCCAGCAGCTTAATGTCCGGACAGGGAAGTGAGCAGTTCTTC. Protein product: CASSLMSGQGSEQFF.

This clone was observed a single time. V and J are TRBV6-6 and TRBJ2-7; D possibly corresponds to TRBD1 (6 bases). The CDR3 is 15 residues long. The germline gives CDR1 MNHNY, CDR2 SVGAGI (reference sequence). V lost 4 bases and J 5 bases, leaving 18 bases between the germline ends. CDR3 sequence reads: CASSSRQVPGDEQYF. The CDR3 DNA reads TGTGCCAGCAGTTCCCGACAGGTTCCTGGGGACGAGCAGTACTTC.

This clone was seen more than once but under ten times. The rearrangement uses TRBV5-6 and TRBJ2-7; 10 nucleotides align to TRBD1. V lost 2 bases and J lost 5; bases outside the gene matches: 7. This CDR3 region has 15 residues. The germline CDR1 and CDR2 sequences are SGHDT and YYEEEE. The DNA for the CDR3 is TGTGCCAGCAGCTTCCGACAGGGGGCGGCCCACGAGCAGTACTTC. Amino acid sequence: CASSFRQGAAHEQYF.

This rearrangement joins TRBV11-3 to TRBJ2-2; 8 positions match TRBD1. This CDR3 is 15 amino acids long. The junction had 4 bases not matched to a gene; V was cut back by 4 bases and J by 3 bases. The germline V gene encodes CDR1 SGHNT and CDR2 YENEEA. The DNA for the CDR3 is TGTGCCAGCAGCTCCGGACAGGGAGACACCGGGGAGCTGTTTTTT. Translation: CASSSGQGDTGELFF.